This T cell receptor (beta chain) comes out of a study of blood T cell repertoires in COVID-19. Overall study context: Material from acute and convalescent COVID-19 was sourced from the United States, Italy and Spain. Sample material is recorded as cDNA or gDNA derived from T cells, B-cell-depleted T cells, or PBMCs.

CDR1 and CDR2 (germline): GTSNPN, SVGIG (reference sequence). This CDR3 is built from 15 residues. The V gene end was trimmed by 5 bases and the J gene end by 0 bases; junction bases not matched to a gene: 8. TCRdb keeps only in-frame clones here, not all; method: immunoSEQ multiplex PCR. The table records some 170,000 clones, more than 85% of them present only once. Cohort allocation depended upon clinical history that participants reported. The V gene is TRBV30, the J gene TRBJ2-7; 9 bases line up with TRBD2. Input material: PBMCs or T cells enriched from blood (not recorded which). This TCR derives from a human donor with acute COVID-19. The donor label of this sample is uncertain. The CDR3 nucleotides are TGTGCCTGGGGTCAAAGCGGGGGGTTCTCCTACGAGCAGTACTTC. This sequence encodes CAWGQSGGFSYEQYF.